One sample yielded the 22 T cell receptor beta chains listed below, sequenced in a study of a mutant IDH1 vaccine in newly diagnosed glioma (dated by TCRdb to the early 2020s). The time point tag for this specimen amounts to: week 35, safety follow-up. Each vaccine dose, consisting of 300 ug of a 20-mer mutant IDH1 peptide in Montanide, was administered subcutaneously with topical imiquimod. Library preparation employed the immunoSEQ multiplex PCR assay. TCRdb took this table from immuneACCESS and kept in-frame rearrangements with V and J called. Such tables lack part of the clones; where checked against another copy, unresolved V genes explain under half of the gap, and the rest is unexplained. Within this sample are just over 65,000 clones, with approximately 81% of them counted one time only. The ten largest account for about 12% of the sample. These receptors have no identified antigens. The sequencing used PBMCs, collected from a glioma patient whose treatment included an IDH1 peptide vaccine. Every receptor here comes from a man aged 18 to 30 with glioma.

This clone appeared once. The chain has TRBV5-5 and TRBJ2-2, with unresolved D. Trimming cost V 1 base and J 7 bases, with 5 bases left between them. The CDR3 is 12 residues long. The V gene's germline CDR1 is SGHKS and CDR2 YYEKEE (reference sequence). The CDR3 spells CASSLLSGELFF. DNA of the CDR3: TGTGCCAGCAGCTTGCTAAGCGGGGAGCTGTTTTTT.

This clone occurred once. This sequence joins TRBV5-1 and TRBJ1-1; a weak D match, TRBD1 (6 bases). V lost 3 bases to trimming and J lost 3 bases, with 18 bases between them. The CDR3 has 16 amino acids. Germline loops: CDR1 SGHRS, CDR2 YFSETQ. The CDR3 bases are TGCGCCAGCAGCTCCCCGAGAGGGGGGACGTACACTGAAGCTTTCTTT. Its translation is CASSSPRGGTYTEAFF.

The chain combines TRBV23-1 with TRBJ1-3; TRBD1 agrees at 8 bases. TRBV23-1 has ORF status, its function being uncertain. V lost 2 bases and J lost 3; bases outside the gene matches: 15. The CDR3 is 19 amino acids. In DNA form, the CDR3 reads TGCGCCAGCAGTCAACTCCCAGGGCCCGGACAGGGAGGTGGAAACACCATATATTTT. It is translated as CASSQLPGPGQGGGNTIYF.

This clone appeared once. This chain connects TRBV27 to TRBJ2-5, with TRBD1 matching 8 bases. The V gene's germline CDR1 is MNHEY and CDR2 SMNVEV (reference sequence). The CDR3 spans 15 residues. Germline trimming cut 5 bases from V and 4 bases from J; bases unmatched to any gene: 9. The CDR3 protein is CASSRRGRRGETQYF. In nucleotides, the CDR3 is TGTGCCAGCAGTCGCAGGGGGCGTCGAGGAGAGACCCAGTACTTC.

This CDR3 is CASSQPGQGNTEAFF. CDR3 in DNA: TGCGCCAGCAGCCAGCCCGGACAGGGGAACACTGAAGCTTTCTTT. The chain uses TRBV4-3 and TRBJ1-1, with 8 nucleotides matching TRBD1. V was pared by 3 bases and J by 1 base, with 4 bases of the junction left unmatched. The CDR3 is 15 amino acids. In germline, CDR1 is LGHNA, CDR2 YSLEER.

A single count supports this clone. The chain uses TRBV6-5 and TRBJ2-2; D not resolved. Between the trimmed V and J ends, which lost 4 bases and 3 bases, there was a span of 6 bases. CDR3 length: 13 amino acids. The germline CDR1 and CDR2 sequences are MNHEY and SVGAGI. The CDR3 here is CASSWADTGELFF. CDR3 nucleotide sequence: TGTGCCAGCAGTTGGGCAGACACCGGGGAGCTGTTTTTT.

Comment on this clone: Distinct nucleotide sequences in the sample also encode this CDR3. The rearrangement joins TRBV19 to TRBJ2-7; D is perhaps TRBD1 or TRBD2 (5 bases each). The V gene lost 3 bases and the J gene lost 3 bases, with 9 bases spanning the gap. CDR3 size: 13 residues. Germline lookup yields CDR1 LNHDA and CDR2 SQIVND (reference sequence). In DNA, the CDR3 is TGTGCCAGTAGTATGACGAGGGGCTACGAGCAGTACTTC. Translated, it gives CASSMTRGYEQYF.

This chain uses TRBV9 with TRBJ1-1, with 9 nucleotides matching TRBD1. Germline assignment: CDR1 SGDLS and CDR2 YYNGEE. V shed 4 bases and J 4 bases; nucleotides not matched to a gene: 5. The CDR3 length is 14 residues. The CDR3 DNA reads as TGTGCCAGCAGCATACAGGGGGCGAGCACTGAAGCTTTCTTT. It translates to CASSIQGASTEAFF. Full variable domain (missing parts from reference TRBV9 and TRBJ1-1): DSGVTQTPKHLITATGQRVTLRCSPRSGDLSVYWYQQSLDQGLQFLIQYYNGEERAKGNILERFSAQQFPDLHSELNLSSLELGDSALYFCASSIQGASTEAFFGQGTRLTVV.

The V gene is TRBV7-2, the J gene TRBJ2-3; D gene uncertain. The CDR3 runs to 13 residues. V was shortened by 6 bases and J by 6 bases, with 13 bases between the two germline ends. Germline V gene data show CDR1 as SGHTA and CDR2 as FQGNSA. In nucleotides, the CDR3 is TGTGCCAGCAGATCTGGACCCCTGGATACGCAGTATTTT. It yields the protein CASRSGPLDTQYF.

J is TRBJ2-3 and V is TRBV2; 8 positions match TRBD2. Germline V lookup: CDR1 SNHLY, CDR2 FYNNEI. V lost 2 bases to trimming and J lost 6 bases; unmatched junction nucleotides: 4. The CDR3 has 14 amino acids. The CDR3 DNA is TGTGCCAGCAGTGAACCAGCGGGGGATGATACGCAGTATTTT. Amino acids: CASSEPAGDDTQYF. The whole variable domain, remainder taken from reference TRBV2 and TRBJ2-3, is EPEVTQTPSHQVTQMGQEVILRCVPISNHLYFYWYRQILGQKVEFLVSFYNNEISEKSEIFDDQFSVERPDGSNFTLKIRSTKLEDSAMYFCASSEPAGDDTQYFGPGTRLTVL.

This chain connects TRBV5-1 to TRBJ2-7; 9 nucleotides match TRBD1. J lost 1 base, V lost 5 bases, and 7 bases had no gene match. The CDR3 loop spans 15 amino acids. The germline V gene encodes CDR1 SGHRS and CDR2 YFSETQ. CDR3 sequence reads: CASRWDGQGSYEQYF. CDR3 sequence (DNA): TGCGCCAGCAGGTGGGACGGACAGGGGTCCTACGAGCAGTACTTC.

V gene TRBV18 combines with J gene TRBJ2-7; unclear D gene. Germline lookup yields CDR1 KGHSH and CDR2 LQKENI. V gave up 4 bases and J gave up 5 bases, with 12 bases separating them. The length of the CDR3 is 13 residues. This CDR3 reads CASSQLQTNEQYF. The CDR3, as DNA: TGTGCCAGCTCACAACTACAGACCAACGAGCAGTACTTC.

The chain carries TRBV7-6 and TRBJ2-2; perhaps TRBD2 as D (8 bases). There are 14 residues in the CDR3. With 9 bases removed from V and 6 bases from J, the gap between germline ends came to 17 bases. The V gene's germline CDR1 is SGHVS and CDR2 FNYEAQ. The CDR3 coding sequence is TGTGCCAGTACGGGAGGGGGCCGCTCCGGGGAGCTGTTTTTT. This sequence encodes CASTGGGRSGELFF.

The chain joins TRBV7-3 to TRBJ1-1; TRBD1 agrees at 8 bases. Germline loops: CDR1 SGHTA, CDR2 FQGTGA. J lost 2 bases, V lost 6 bases, and 2 bases had no gene match. The CDR3 length is 13 residues. CDR3 sequence reads: CASRQGANTEAFF. CDR3 DNA sequence: TGTGCCAGCAGGCAGGGGGCTAACACTGAAGCTTTCTTT.

This clone has ten or more counts. This chain joins TRBV4-3 and TRBJ2-7, with D perhaps being TRBD1 or TRBD2 (5 bases each). V was pared by 1 base and J by 3 bases, with 13 bases between. Germline assignment: CDR1 LGHNA and CDR2 YSLEER. The length of the CDR3 is 15 residues. CDR3 amino acids: CASSQGEGPLYEQYF. The CDR3 DNA reads TGCGCCAGCAGCCAAGGAGAGGGGCCCCTCTACGAGCAGTACTTC.

The CDR3 is CASSEGQVNQPQHF. The CDR3, as DNA: TGTGCCAGCAGTGAAGGCCAGGTGAATCAGCCCCAGCATTTT. The chain combines TRBV6-1 with TRBJ1-5; D ambiguous. V was cut by 1 base and J by 4 bases, with 8 bases left in between. There are 14 residues in the CDR3. The germline gives CDR1 MNHNS, CDR2 SASEGT.

The chain links TRBV4-2 to TRBJ2-1; TRBD2 matches at 8 bases. The CDR3 runs to 20 residues. J was trimmed by 0 bases and V by 0 bases; bases with no gene match: 13. Germline CDR1 is LGHNA and CDR2 is YNFKEQ. CDR3 in DNA: TGTGCCAGCAGCCAAGATCTGAGCGGGGGCGGGGTTTTCTCCTACAATGAGCAGTTCTTC. This encodes CASSQDLSGGGVFSYNEQFF.

This chain connects TRBV30 to TRBJ2-7, with D possibly TRBD1 on 5 matching bases. Germline V lookup: CDR1 GTSNPN, CDR2 SVGIG (reference sequence). V shed 0 bases and J shed 2 bases, with 11 bases lying between them. CDR3 length: 14 amino acids. Here the CDR3 DNA reads TGTGCCTGGAGTGTAAGTAAAGGGGCCTACGAGCAGTACTTC. Its translation: CAWSVSKGAYEQYF.

This clone was detected once. The rearrangement links TRBV5-1 to TRBJ1-2; D remains ambiguous. The CDR3 loop spans 13 amino acids. The germline CDR1 and CDR2 sequences are SGHRS and YFSETQ. The germline V and J ends were trimmed by 2 bases and 2 bases, with 7 bases remaining between them. CDR3 region: CASSFEGNYGYTF. The CDR3 DNA reads TGCGCCAGCAGCTTCGAGGGAAACTATGGCTACACCTTC.

The J gene is TRBJ2-1, the V gene TRBV7-3; weak D call: TRBD2 (5 bases). This CDR3 region has 15 residues. The germline V gene encodes CDR1 SGHTA and CDR2 FQGTGA. Trimming cost V 2 bases and J 4 bases, with 12 bases left between them. CDR3 sequence (DNA): TGTGCCAGCAGCTTAGTAGAGGGTTCATACAATGAGCAGTTCTTC. Translating it yields CASSLVEGSYNEQFF.

This chain links TRBV19 with TRBJ1-3, with D uncertain. Germline loops: CDR1 LNHDA, CDR2 SQIVND (reference sequence). V shed 7 bases and J shed 1 base, with 11 bases lying between them. CDR3 size: 14 residues. The CDR3, as DNA: TGTGCCAGTATCTCCTTAACGTCTGGAAACACCATATATTTT. Its protein product is CASISLTSGNTIYF.

V is TRBV4-3 and J is TRBJ1-5; TRBD1 aligns across 12 bases. V shed 4 bases, J shed 9 bases, and the junction held 4 bases outside the gene matches. Germline values: CDR1 LGHNA, CDR2 YSLEER. The CDR3 extends over 14 amino acids. The CDR3 DNA sequence: TGCGCCAGCAGCCCGGGACAGGGGGCATGGCCCCAGCATTTT. It is translated as CASSPGQGAWPQHF.